This TCR beta chain was found in a study of T cells in localized non-small cell lung cancer. Study-level findings and limits: Adjacent lung tissue had a median 57 of the top 100 clones found in the tumor. Longer overall survival associated with higher blood T cell density; shorter survival with higher adjacent-lung clonality. Heterogeneity cannot be ruled out, as sequencing used one tumor region only. Compared with tumor, uninvolved adjacent lung displayed greater T cell clonality, ranking highest overall.

To note about this clone: Antigen: not known.

The CDR3 totals 13 residues. The germline gives CDR1 MNHNY, CDR2 SVGAGI (reference sequence). V was pared by 0 bases and J by 7 bases, with 6 bases between. Some clones are missing from TCRdb's copy, which holds only in-frame ones; the method was immunoSEQ multiplex PCR. The table has just under 30,000 clones, 80% to 90% seen once. Specimen: peripheral blood, collected before any cancer treatment. The clonotype was recovered from a woman aged 35 to 70 with stage I lung adenocarcinoma. The chain joins TRBV6-6 to TRBJ1-4; D is ambiguous. CDR3: CASSYSEGEKLFF. The CDR3 bases are TGTGCCAGCAGTTACTCGGAGGGTGAAAAACTGTTTTTT.